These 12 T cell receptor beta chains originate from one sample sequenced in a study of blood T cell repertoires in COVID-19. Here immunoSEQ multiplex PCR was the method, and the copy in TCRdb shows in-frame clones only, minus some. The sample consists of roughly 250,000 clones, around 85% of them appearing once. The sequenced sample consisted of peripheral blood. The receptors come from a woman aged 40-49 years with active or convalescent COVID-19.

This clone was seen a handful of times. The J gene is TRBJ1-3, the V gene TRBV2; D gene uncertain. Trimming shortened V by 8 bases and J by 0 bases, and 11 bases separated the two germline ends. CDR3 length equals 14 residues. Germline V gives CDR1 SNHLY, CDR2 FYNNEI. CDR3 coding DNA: TGTGCCAGCTCTAGAGTTAGCTCTGGAAACACCATATATTTT. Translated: CASSRVSSGNTIYF.

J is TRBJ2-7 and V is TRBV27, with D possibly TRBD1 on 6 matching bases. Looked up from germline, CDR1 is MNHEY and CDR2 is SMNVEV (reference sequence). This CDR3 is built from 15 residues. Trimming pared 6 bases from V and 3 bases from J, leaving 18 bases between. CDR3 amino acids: CASSPNLRTDYEQYV. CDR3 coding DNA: TGTGCCAGCAGCCCGAATCTGAGGACAGACTACGAGCAGTACGTC.

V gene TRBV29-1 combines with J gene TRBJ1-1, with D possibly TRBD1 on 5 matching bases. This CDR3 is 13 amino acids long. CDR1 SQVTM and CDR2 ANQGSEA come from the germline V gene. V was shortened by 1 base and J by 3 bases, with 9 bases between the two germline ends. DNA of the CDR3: TGCAGCGTTGAAGGGGCGGGGGACACTGAAGCTTTCTTT. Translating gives CSVEGAGDTEAFF.

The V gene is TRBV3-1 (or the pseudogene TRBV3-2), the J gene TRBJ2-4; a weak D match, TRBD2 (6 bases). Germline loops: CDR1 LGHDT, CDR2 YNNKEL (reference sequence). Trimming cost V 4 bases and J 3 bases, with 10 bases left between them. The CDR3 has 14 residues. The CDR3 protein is CASSLRGGKNIQYF. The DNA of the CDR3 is TGTGCCAGCAGCCTTCGGGGAGGCAAAAACATTCAGTACTTC.

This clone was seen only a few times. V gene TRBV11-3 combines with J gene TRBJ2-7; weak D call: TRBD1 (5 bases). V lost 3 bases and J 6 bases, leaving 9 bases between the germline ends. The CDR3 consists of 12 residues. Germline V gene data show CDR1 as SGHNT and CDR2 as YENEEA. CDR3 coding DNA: TGTGCCAGCAGCTTTACAGGAGCCGAGCAGTACTTC. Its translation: CASSFTGAEQYF.

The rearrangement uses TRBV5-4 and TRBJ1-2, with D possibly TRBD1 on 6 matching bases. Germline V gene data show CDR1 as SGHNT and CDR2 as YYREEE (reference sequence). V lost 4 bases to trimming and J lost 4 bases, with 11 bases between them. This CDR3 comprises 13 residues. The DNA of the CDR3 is TGTGCCAGCAGCGCCGGACAGATCTATGGCTACACCTTC. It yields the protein CASSAGQIYGYTF.

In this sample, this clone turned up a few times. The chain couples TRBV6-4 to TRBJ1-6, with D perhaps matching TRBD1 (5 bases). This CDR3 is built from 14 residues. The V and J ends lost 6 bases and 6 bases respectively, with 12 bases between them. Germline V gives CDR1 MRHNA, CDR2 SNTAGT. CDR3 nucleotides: TGTGCCAGCAGCGAGGCCGGGGGTAATTCACCCCTCCACTTT. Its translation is CASSEAGGNSPLHF.

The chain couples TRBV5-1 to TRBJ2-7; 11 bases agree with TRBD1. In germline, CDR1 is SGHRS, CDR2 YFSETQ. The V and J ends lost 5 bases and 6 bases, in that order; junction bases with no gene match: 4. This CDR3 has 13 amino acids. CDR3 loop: CASSPGTGGEQYV. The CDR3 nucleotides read TGCGCCAGCAGTCCCGGGACAGGGGGCGAGCAGTACGTC.

The CDR3 protein is CASSLATGQGGNTIYF. DNA for the CDR3: TGCGCCAGCAGCTTGGCGACGGGACAGGGGGGAAACACCATATATTTT. The rearrangement uses TRBV5-1 and TRBJ1-3, with 10 bases identical to TRBD1. V dropped 0 bases and J dropped 4; count of bases not matched to a gene: 4. Per the germline V gene, CDR1 is SGHRS and CDR2 is YFSETQ. This CDR3 spans 16 amino acids.

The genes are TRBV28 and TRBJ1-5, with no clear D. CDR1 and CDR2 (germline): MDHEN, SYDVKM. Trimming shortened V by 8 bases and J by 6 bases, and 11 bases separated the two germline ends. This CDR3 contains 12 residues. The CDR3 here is CASEGSVQPQHF. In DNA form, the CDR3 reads TGTGCCAGCGAGGGTTCCGTTCAGCCCCAGCATTTT. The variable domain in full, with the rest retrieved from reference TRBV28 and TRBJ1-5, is DVKVTQSSRYLVKRTGEKVFLECVQDMDHENMFWYRQDPGLGLRLIYFSYDVKMKEKGDIPEGYSVSREKKERFSLILESASTNQTSMYLCASEGSVQPQHFGDGTRLSIL.

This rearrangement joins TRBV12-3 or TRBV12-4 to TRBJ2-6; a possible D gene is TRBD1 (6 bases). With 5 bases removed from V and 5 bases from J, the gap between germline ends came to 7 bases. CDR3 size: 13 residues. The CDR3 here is CASSTGWANVLTF. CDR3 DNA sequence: TGTGCCAGCAGTACAGGGTGGGCCAACGTCCTGACTTTC.

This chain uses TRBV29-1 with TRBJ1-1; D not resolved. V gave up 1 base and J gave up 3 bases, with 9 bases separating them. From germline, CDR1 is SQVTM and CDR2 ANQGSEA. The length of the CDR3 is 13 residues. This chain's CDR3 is CSVEVSGDTEAFF. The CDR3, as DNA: TGCAGCGTTGAAGTAAGCGGAGACACTGAAGCTTTCTTT.